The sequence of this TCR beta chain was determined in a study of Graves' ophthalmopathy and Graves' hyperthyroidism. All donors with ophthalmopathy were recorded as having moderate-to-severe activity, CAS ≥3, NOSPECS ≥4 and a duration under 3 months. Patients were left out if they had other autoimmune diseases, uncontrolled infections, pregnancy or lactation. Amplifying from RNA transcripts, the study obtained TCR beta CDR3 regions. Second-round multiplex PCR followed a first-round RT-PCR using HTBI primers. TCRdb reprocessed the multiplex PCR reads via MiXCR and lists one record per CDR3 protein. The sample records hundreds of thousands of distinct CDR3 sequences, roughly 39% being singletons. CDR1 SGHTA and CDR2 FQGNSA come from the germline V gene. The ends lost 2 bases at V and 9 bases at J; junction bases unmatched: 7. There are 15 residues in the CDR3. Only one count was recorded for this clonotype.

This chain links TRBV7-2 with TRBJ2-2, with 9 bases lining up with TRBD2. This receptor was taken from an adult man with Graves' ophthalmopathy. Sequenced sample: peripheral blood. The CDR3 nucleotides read TGTGCCAGCAGCTTACAGCGGGGGGTAAAGTGGGAGCTGTTTTTT. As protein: CASSLQRGVKWELFF.